This TCR beta chain was found in a study of shared T cell receptors in the human thymus. Method: immunoSEQ multiplex PCR; TCRdb's copy keeps in-frame clones and lacks some. The profile shows around 730,000 clones, approximately 85% of them singletons. The CDR3 runs to 16 residues. Germline V gene lookup returns CDR1 MNHNY and CDR2 SVGAGI (reference sequence). The ends were cut back, 5 bases at V and 1 base at J, with 14 bases in the middle. This same sample was also part of a study on human thymus T cells.

The sequence derives from a girl in the first two years of life with a congenital heart defect. This sequence joins TRBV6-6 and TRBJ2-2; maybe TRBD1 (6 bases). The sample consisted of thymocytes. The CDR3 sequence: CASSPRDTRNTGELFF. The CDR3, as DNA: TGTGCCAGCAGTCCCCGGGACACCCGGAACACCGGGGAGCTGTTTTTT.